This T cell receptor beta chain was recorded in a study of T-cell reconstitution after alpha-beta-depleted transplantation in children. Study observations and caveats: Where some patients showed high TCRbeta diversity at day 60, it came from recipient T cells and thymic progenitors that had survived. Several hundred expanded graft clones reportedly were the source of alpha-beta T cells about two months after transplant. At the one-year point after transplant, T-cell counts and TCRbeta diversity were found to come mostly from T cells that had been newly produced.

This CDR3 has 12 amino acids. Trimming removed 4 bases at V and 7 bases at J, with 13 bases between. Per germline, CDR1 SQVTM and CDR2 ANQGSEA. Unique molecular identifiers were incorporated when the TCRbeta library was constructed. Using its own MiXCR run on the PCR reads, TCRdb lists one record per CDR3 protein. The profile shows around 580,000 distinct CDR3 sequences, roughly a quarter of them singletons. This clonotype was seen a few times. Antigen specificity is unknown. Sequenced here: PBMCs, sampled before TCRalphabeta/CD19-depleted stem cell transplant. The V and J genes are TRBV29-1 and TRBJ1-2; a weak D match, TRBD1 (5 bases). This TCR derives from a boy less than two years old with Wiskott-Aldrich syndrome, due to receive a stem cell transplant. The DNA of the CDR3 is TGCAGCGTTGTCGGGACGGTCAGTGGCTACACCTTC. Its protein product is CSVVGTVSGYTF.